This T cell receptor beta chain was sequenced for a study of sequential checkpoint blockade in melanoma. CDR1 GTSNPN and CDR2 SVGIG come from the germline V gene (reference sequence). The CDR3 is made up of 15 amino acids. The V gene end was trimmed by 0 bases and the J gene end by 5 bases; junction bases not matched to a gene: 8. Assay: immunoSEQ multiplex PCR; the TCRdb copy retains only in-frame clones and omits some. The sample yields 9,500 to 15,000 clones, over 65% seen once. Indicated treatment: randomized to nivolumab then ipilimumab (arm A) or the reverse (arm B). PBMC sorting kept live CD3+CD8+ cells without CD19 or CD56.

The sequence derives from a human donor with melanoma. Sequenced material: CD8+ T cells sorted from blood (inferred from file names), taken from a patient given nivolumab and ipilimumab in sequence. The rearrangement joins TRBV30 to TRBJ2-5; 8 positions agree with TRBD2. The CDR3, as DNA: TGTGCCTGGAGTGTCGGCGGGGGGTTCGGGGAGACCCAGTACTTC. It codes for CAWSVGGGFGETQYF.